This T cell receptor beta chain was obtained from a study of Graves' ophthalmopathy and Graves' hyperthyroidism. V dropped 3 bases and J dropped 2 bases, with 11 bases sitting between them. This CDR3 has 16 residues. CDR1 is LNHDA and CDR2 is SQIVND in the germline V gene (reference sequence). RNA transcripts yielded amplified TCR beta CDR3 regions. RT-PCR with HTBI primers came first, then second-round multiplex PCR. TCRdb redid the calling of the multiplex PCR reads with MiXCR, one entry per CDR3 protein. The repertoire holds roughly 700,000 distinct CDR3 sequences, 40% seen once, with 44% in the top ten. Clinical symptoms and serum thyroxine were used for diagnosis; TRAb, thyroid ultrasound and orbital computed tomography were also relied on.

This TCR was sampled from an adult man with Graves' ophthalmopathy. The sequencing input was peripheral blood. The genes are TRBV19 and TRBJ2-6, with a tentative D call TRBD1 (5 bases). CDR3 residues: CASSMGRSPGANVLTF. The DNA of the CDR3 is TGTGCCAGTAGTATGGGGCGGAGCCCTGGGGCCAACGTCCTGACTTTC.